This TCR beta chain originates from a study of blood T cell repertoires in COVID-19. In the study overall: Samples representing acute and convalescent COVID-19 were sourced from the United States, Italy and Spain.

Residents of 24 US areas, aged about 18 to 89 years, made up the participants. Recovery meant two consecutive negative NP/OP PCR tests, professional clearance, or resolved symptoms. Per the germline V gene, CDR1 is SGHNT and CDR2 is YENEEA. The CDR3 is made up of 18 amino acids. V lost 1 base to trimming and J lost 2 bases; unmatched junction nucleotides: 10. The assay was immunoSEQ multiplex PCR, and TCRdb's table has in-frame clones only and misses some. The profile shows hundreds of thousands of clones, approximately 86% of them singletons. The clonotype was recovered from a woman in her fifties or sixties who had recovered from COVID-19. The sample comprised PBMCs or T cells enriched from blood (not recorded which). J is TRBJ2-1 and V is TRBV11-3, with 8 bases matching TRBD2. Here the CDR3 reads CASSLGPGGGSTYNEQFF. The CDR3 region has the DNA TGTGCCAGCAGCTTAGGACCCGGGGGGGGCTCTACCTACAATGAGCAGTTCTTC.